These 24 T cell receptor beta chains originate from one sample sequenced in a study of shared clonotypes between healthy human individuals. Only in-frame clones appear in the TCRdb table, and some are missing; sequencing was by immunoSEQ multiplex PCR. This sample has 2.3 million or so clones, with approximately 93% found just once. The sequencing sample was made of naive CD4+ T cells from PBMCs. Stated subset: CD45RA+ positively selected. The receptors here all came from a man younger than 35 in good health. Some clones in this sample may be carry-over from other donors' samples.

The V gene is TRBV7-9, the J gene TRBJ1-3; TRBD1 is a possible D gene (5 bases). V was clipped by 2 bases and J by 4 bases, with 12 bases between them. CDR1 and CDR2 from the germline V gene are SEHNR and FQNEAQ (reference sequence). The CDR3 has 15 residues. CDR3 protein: CASSLLGASGNTIYF. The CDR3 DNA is TGTGCCAGCAGCTTATTAGGGGCGTCGGGAAACACCATATATTTT.

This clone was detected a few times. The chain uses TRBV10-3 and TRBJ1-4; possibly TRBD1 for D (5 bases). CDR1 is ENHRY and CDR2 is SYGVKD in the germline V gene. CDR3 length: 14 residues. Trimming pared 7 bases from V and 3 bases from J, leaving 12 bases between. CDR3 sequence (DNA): TGTGCCATCAATAACGAGGGGTCTAATGAAAAACTGTTTTTT. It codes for CAINNEGSNEKLFF.

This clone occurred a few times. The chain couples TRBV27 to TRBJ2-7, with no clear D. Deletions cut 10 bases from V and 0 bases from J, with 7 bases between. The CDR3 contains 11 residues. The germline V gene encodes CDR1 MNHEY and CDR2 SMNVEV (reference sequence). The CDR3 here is CATPSSYEQYF. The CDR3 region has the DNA TGTGCCACCCCGAGCTCCTACGAGCAGTACTTC.

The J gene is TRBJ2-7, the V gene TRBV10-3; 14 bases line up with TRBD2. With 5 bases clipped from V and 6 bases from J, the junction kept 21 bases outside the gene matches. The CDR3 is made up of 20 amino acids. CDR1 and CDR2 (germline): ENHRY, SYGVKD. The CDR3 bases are TGTGCCATCAGTAAGACAGGGCAATCAGGACTAGCGGGAGGAGGGTTCGAGCAGTACTTC. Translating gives CAISKTGQSGLAGGGFEQYF.

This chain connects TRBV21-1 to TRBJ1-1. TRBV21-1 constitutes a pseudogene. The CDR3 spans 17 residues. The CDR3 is CASTLLPGTQNLPEAFF. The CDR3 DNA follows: TGTGCCAGCACCCTTCTACCCGGGACTCAAAATTTACCTGAAGCTTTCTTT.

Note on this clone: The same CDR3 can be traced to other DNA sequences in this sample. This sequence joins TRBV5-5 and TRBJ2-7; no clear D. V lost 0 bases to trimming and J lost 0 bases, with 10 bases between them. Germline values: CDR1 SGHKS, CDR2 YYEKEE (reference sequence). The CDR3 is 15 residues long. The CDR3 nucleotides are TGTGCCAGCAGCTTGGCATCCGGGTACTCCTACGAGCAGTACTTC. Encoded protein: CASSLASGYSYEQYF.

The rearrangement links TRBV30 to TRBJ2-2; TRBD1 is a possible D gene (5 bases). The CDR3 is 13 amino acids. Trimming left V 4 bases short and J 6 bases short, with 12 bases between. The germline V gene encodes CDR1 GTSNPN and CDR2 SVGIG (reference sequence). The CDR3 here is CAWKQDYAGELFF. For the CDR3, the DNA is TGTGCCTGGAAACAGGATTATGCCGGGGAGCTGTTTTTT. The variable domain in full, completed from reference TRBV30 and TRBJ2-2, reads SQTIHQWPATLVQPVGSPLSLECTVEGTSNPNLYWYRQAAGRGLQLLFYSVGIGQISSEVPQNLSASRPQDRQFILSSKKLLLSDSGFYLCAWKQDYAGELFFGEGSRLTVL.

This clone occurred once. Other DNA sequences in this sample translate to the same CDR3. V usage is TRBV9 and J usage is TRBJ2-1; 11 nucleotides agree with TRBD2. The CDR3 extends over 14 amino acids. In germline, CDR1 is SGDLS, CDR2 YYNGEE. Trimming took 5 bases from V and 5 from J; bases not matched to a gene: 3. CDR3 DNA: TGTGCCAGCAGTGGGACTAGCGGCCACAATGAGCAGTTCTTC. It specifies CASSGTSGHNEQFF.

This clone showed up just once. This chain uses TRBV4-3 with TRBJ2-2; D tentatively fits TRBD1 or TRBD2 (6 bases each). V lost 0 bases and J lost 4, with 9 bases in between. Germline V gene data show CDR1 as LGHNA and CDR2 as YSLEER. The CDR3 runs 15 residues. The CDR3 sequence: CASSQDGGSTGELFF. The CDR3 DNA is TGCGCCAGCAGCCAAGACGGGGGCAGCACCGGGGAGCTGTTTTTT.

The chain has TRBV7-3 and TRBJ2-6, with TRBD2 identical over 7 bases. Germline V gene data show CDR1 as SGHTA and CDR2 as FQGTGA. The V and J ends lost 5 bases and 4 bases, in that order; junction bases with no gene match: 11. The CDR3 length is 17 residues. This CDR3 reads CASSRNPLASGANVLTF. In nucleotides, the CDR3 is TGTGCCAGCAGCCGTAACCCACTAGCGTCGGGGGCCAACGTCCTGACTTTC.

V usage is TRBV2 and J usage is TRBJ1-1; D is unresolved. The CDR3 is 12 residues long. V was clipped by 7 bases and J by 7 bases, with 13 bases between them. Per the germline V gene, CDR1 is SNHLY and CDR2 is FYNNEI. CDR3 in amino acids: CASKSSPREAFF. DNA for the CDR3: TGTGCCAGCAAAAGCTCCCCCCGTGAAGCTTTCTTT.

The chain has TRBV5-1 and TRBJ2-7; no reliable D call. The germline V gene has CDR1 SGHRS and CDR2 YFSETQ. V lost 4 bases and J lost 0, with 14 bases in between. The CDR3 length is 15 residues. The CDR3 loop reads CASSPTSTFSYEQYF. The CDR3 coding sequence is TGCGCCAGCAGCCCCACCTCGACTTTCTCCTACGAGCAGTACTTC.

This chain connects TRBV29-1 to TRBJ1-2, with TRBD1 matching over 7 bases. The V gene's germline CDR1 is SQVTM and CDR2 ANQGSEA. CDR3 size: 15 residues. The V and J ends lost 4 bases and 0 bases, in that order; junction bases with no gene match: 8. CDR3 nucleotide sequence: TGCAGCGTTGTAGTGGGGACAGCCCCTAACTATGGCTACACCTTC. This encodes CSVVVGTAPNYGYTF.

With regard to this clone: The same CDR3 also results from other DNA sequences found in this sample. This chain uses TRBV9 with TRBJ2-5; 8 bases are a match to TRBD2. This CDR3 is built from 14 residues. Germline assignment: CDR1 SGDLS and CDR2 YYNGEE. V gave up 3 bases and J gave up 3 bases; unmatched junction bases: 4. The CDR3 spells CASSAGLAEETQYF. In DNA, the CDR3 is TGTGCCAGCAGCGCAGGACTAGCAGAAGAGACCCAGTACTTC.

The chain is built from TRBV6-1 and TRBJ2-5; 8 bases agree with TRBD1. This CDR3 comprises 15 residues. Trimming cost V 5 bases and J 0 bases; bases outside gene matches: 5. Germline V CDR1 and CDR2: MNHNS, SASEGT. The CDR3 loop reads CASSPRTGYQETQYF. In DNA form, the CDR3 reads TGTGCCAGCAGTCCTAGGACAGGGTACCAAGAGACCCAGTACTTC.

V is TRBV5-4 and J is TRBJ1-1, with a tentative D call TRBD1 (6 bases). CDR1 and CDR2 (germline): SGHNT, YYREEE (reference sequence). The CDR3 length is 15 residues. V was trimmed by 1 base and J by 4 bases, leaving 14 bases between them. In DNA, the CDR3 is TGTGCCAGCAGCTTGTGGTTTGGGGGGGCCACTGAAGCTTTCTTT. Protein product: CASSLWFGGATEAFF.

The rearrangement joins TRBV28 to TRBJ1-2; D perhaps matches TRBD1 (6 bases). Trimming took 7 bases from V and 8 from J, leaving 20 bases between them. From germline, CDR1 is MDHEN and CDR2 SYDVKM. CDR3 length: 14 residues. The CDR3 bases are TGTGCCAGCACCGACCCGACAGGAATCAGCGGCTACACCTTC. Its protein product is CASTDPTGISGYTF.

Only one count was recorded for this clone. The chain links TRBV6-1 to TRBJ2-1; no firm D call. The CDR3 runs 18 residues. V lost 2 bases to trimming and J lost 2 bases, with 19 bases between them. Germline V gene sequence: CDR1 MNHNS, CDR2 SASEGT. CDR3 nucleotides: TGTGCCAGCAGTGAATACCCTTTGGGGTCCCGCCCCTACAATGAGCAGTTCTTC. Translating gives CASSEYPLGSRPYNEQFF.

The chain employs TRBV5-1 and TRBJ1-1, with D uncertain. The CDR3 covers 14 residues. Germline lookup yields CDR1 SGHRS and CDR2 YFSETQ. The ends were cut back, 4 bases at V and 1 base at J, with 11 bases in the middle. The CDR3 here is CASSLTVRNTEAFF. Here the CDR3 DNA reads TGCGCCAGCAGCCTCACGGTTAGGAACACTGAAGCTTTCTTT.

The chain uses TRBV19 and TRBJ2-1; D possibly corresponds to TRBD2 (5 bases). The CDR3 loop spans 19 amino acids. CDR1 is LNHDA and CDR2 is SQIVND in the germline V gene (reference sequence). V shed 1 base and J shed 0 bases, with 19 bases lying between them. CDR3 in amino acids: CASSIVPSISGSSYNEQFF. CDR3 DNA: TGTGCCAGTAGTATAGTCCCCTCTATCTCGGGGAGCTCCTACAATGAGCAGTTCTTC. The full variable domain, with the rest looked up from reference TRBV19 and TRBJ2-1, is DGGITQSPKYLFRKEGQNVTLSCEQNLNHDAMYWYRQDPGQGLRLIYYSQIVNDFQKGDIAEGYSVSREKKESFPLTVTSAQKNPTAFYLCASSIVPSISGSSYNEQFFGPGTRLTVL.

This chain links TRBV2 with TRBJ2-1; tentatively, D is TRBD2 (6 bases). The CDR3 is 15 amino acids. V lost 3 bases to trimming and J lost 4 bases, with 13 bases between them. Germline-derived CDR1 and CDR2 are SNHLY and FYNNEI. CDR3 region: CASSEGGKIYNEQFF. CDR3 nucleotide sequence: TGTGCCAGCAGTGAGGGGGGAAAAATTTACAATGAGCAGTTCTTC.

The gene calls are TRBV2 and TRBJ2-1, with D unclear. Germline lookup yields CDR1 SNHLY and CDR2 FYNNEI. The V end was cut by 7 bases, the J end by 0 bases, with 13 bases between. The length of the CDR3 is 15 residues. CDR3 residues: CASKVSGNSYNEQFF. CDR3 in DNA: TGTGCCAGCAAGGTCTCCGGAAACTCCTACAATGAGCAGTTCTTC.

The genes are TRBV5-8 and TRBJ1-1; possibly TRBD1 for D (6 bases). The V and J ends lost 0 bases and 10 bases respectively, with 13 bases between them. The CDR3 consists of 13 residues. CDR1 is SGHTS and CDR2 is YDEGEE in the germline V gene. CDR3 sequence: CASSLGTGLVAFF. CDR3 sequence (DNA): TGTGCCAGCAGCTTGGGAACAGGGCTTGTAGCTTTCTTT. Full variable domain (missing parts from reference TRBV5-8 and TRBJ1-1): EAGVTQSPTHLIKTRGQQATLRCSPISGHTSVYWYQQALGLGLQFLLWYDEGEERNRGNFPPRFSGRQFPNYSSELNVNALELEDSALYLCASSLGTGLVAFFGQGTRLTVV.

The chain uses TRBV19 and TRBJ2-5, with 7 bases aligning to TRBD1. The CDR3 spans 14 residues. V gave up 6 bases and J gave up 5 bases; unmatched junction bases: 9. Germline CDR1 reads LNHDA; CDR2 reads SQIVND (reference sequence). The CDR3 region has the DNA TGTGCCAGTAGAAAAACAGGGGCTTGGGAGACCCAGTACTTC. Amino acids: CASRKTGAWETQYF.